Sequencing of this T cell receptor (beta chain) was carried out in a study of control samples from healthy donors and cancer patients. The V segment lost 5 bases and the J segment 3 bases; nucleotides outside the gene matches: 7. The CDR3 loop spans 15 amino acids. CDR1 is SGHTA, CDR2 FQGTGA, per germline. Libraries were prepared by immunoSEQ multiplex PCR; TCRdb keeps only in-frame clonotypes and omits some of them. The repertoire holds about 250,000 clones, with roughly 82% as singletons. This TCR came from a woman aged 60 to 75 with lung cancer. The V and J genes are TRBV7-3 and TRBJ2-3; TRBD1 matches at 8 bases. The sequenced sample consisted of PBMCs. DNA for the CDR3: TGTGCCAGCAGCCAGACAGGGGTAGGGACAGATACGCAGTATTTT. This codes for CASSQTGVGTDTQYF.